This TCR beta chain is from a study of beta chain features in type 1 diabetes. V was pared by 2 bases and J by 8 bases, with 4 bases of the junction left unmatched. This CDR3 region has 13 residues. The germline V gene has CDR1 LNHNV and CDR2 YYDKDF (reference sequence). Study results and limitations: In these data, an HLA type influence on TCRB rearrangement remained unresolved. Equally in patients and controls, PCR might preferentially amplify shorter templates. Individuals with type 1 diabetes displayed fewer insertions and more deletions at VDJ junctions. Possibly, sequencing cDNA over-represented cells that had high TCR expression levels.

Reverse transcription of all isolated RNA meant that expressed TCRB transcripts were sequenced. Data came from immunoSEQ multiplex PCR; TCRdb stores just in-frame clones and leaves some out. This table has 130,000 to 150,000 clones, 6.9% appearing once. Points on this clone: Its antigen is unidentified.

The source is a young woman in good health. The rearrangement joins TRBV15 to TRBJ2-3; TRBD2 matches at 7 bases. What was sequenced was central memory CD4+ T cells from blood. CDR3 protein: CATSRSWGGTQYF. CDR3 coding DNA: TGTGCCACCAGCAGATCATGGGGGGGTACGCAGTATTTT.